This T cell receptor (beta chain) was sequenced in a study of cytomegalovirus exposure and HLA in healthy donors. The PCR employed 60 Vbeta primers together with 13 Jbeta primers. The assay was immunoSEQ multiplex PCR, and TCRdb's table has in-frame clones only and misses some. The sample consists of 69,000 or so clones, about 74% of them appearing once. The V gene's germline CDR1 is SGHNT and CDR2 YENEEA. The CDR3 length is 17 residues. V lost 6 bases to trimming and J lost 1 base; unmatched junction nucleotides: 10. This sequence was found in a woman aged 60-75 years in good health and CMV-seropositive. This rearrangement joins TRBV11-3 to TRBJ2-3, with 10 bases matching TRBD2. Sequencing was performed on PBMCs. In nucleotides, the CDR3 is TGTGCCAGCAGTGAACAAGCGGGGGGGTTTGGCACAGATACGCAGTATTTT. This codes for CASSEQAGGFGTDTQYF.